This entry describes one T cell receptor (beta chain). The antigen this receptor binds is unknown. No much larger clone is present one base from it, and per-base qualities are unavailable. The treatment or condition label of this sample denotes: in vitro stimulation with specific CMV peptide epitopes to enrich CMV-specific T cells. The data stem from a study of T cell repertoires in cytomegalovirus infection (dated by TCRdb to 2018 to 2020). As for the study more broadly: Alongside well-studied HLA-B-restricted epitopes, the peptide stimulations were aimed at recently identified HLA-C-restricted CMV epitopes, whose presentation resists viral immunomodulation. Donor HLA type was relevant to the analysis, because carriage of CMV infection together with the matching HLA type was indicated by public TCR beta signatures.

TCRdb records Illumina HiSeq 1500 as the sequencer. TCRdb trimmed the raw reads at Q25, called clones with MiXCR and kept productive beta chains. Every distinct CDR3 protein forms one entry, paired with its most common genes and DNA. The sample table records roughly 78,000 distinct CDR3 sequences; roughly 40% of these occur just once. The top ten hold 85% to 95% of the sample. The study at large found these results: The ex vivo response was dominated by HLA-C-restricted CMV-specific TCR beta clonotypes, which also provided the single most frequent clonotype in two of eight donors. In both this cohort and an independent cohort of some 370 donors, the cumulative frequency of public TCR beta family members distinguished carriers of CMV infection plus the relevant HLA type.

The CDR3 holds 12 amino acids from the cysteine to the phenylalanine. Kept here is only the CDR3 DNA, which spans 36 bases and is read in frame from base 1. V sheds 2 bases and J sheds 8 bases, leaving 10 bases between their ends. CDR1 and CDR2 were assigned from the germline V gene (reference sequence) as SEHNR and FQNEAQ. This chain is built from TRBV7-9 and TRBJ2-7, with the D segment identity uncertain. This sequence originates from a human donor in good health (CMV status not recorded). Some clones in this sample may be carry-over from other donors' samples. This sample comprised CD8+ T cells from cultured PBMCs, obtained from culture after CMV antigen stimulation. The CDR3 protein: CASSLIEGQQYF. The DNA sequence is TGTGCCAGCAGCTTAATTGAAGGACAGCAGTACTTC.